This is a list of T cell receptor beta chains from one sample in a study of blood T cells in healthy people across ages. TCRdb reanalysed the 5' RACE reads using MiXCR and keeps one entry per CDR3 protein. The sample records 650,000 to 1,000,000 distinct CDR3 sequences, around 36% being singletons. Sequencing was carried out using blood. The receptor source for this set is a man aged 18-30 years in good health. CDR3s leave out the opening cysteine and the closing phenylalanine or tryptophan. A D gene is named only where the DNA matches it firmly.

d_gene: .; v_gene: TRBV6-6; j_gene: TRBJ1-1; CDR3aa: ASSYSGGLEAF
d_gene: .; v_gene: TRBV7-2; j_gene: TRBJ1-5; CDR3aa: ASSLLPGGNQPQH
d_gene: .; v_gene: TRBV9; j_gene: TRBJ2-7; CDR3aa: ASSVVAQSYEQY
d_gene: .; v_gene: TRBV12-3/TRBV12-4; j_gene: .; CDR3aa: ASSGHLGETQY
d_gene: .; v_gene: TRBV20-1; j_gene: TRBJ1-1; CDR3aa: SARDRATEAF
d_gene: TRBD1; v_gene: TRBV25-1; j_gene: TRBJ1-6; CDR3aa: ASRGGLDSPLH
d_gene: TRBD1; v_gene: TRBV3-1; j_gene: TRBJ2-7; CDR3aa: ASSQAAAGGYEQY
d_gene: .; v_gene: TRBV5-1; j_gene: TRBJ1-2; CDR3aa: ASSLADSGTSGGYT
d_gene: .; v_gene: TRBV2; j_gene: TRBJ2-1; CDR3aa: ASTSTLASEQF
d_gene: .; v_gene: TRBV30; j_gene: TRBJ2-5; CDR3aa: AWSPGGEETQY
d_gene: TRBD2; v_gene: TRBV12-3/TRBV12-4; j_gene: TRBJ2-2; CDR3aa: ATSGLAGGWNTGELF
d_gene: .; v_gene: TRBV5-6; j_gene: TRBJ2-3; CDR3aa: ASSPRTAISTDTRY
d_gene: .; v_gene: TRBV15; j_gene: TRBJ2-1; CDR3aa: ATSMNLKGIEQF
d_gene: .; v_gene: TRBV24-1; j_gene: TRBJ2-3; CDR3aa: ATRDPTTPNTQY
d_gene: TRBD1; v_gene: TRBV29-1; j_gene: .; CDR3aa: SVEGVGGQGEYEQY
d_gene: .; v_gene: TRBV5-6; j_gene: TRBJ1-1; CDR3aa: ASSLALGRPNTEAF
d_gene: TRBD2; v_gene: TRBV7-2; j_gene: .; CDR3aa: ASSPYRGGEYNEQY
d_gene: TRBD1; v_gene: TRBV20-1; j_gene: TRBJ1-5; CDR3aa: SAAGQGYQPQH
d_gene: .; v_gene: TRBV29-1; j_gene: TRBJ2-3; CDR3aa: SVWTDTQY
d_gene: .; v_gene: TRBV20-1; j_gene: TRBJ1-4; CDR3aa: SARAPGGSNEKLF
d_gene: TRBD2; v_gene: TRBV7-2; j_gene: TRBJ2-1; CDR3aa: ASSRRGASGGLYNEQF
d_gene: .; v_gene: TRBV14; j_gene: TRBJ1-2; CDR3aa: ASSRGVRGYT
d_gene: .; v_gene: TRBV6-4; j_gene: TRBJ1-2; CDR3aa: ASRKGGLIYGYT
d_gene: .; v_gene: TRBV27; j_gene: TRBJ2-7; CDR3aa: ASSFRVSYEQY
d_gene: TRBD1; v_gene: TRBV10-3; j_gene: TRBJ2-2; CDR3aa: AIRRGTGGTTGELF
d_gene: .; v_gene: TRBV6-2/TRBV6-3; j_gene: TRBJ1-2; CDR3aa: ASSYSQGSYGYT
d_gene: .; v_gene: TRBV18; j_gene: TRBJ2-1; CDR3aa: ASSPRDWANEQF